The T cell receptor beta chain described here comes from a study of shared clonotypes between healthy human individuals (dated by TCRdb to the early 2020s). In terms of the full investigation: A few men and a couple of women, aged 18 to 49 years, made up the cohort. Libraries were prepared and TCR repertoires were sequenced by different laboratories using diverse techniques, in order to increase sequencing depth and limit assay-specific biases. Between about 0.94 and 8.9 billion PBMCs per donor were obtained by leukapheresis. For each donor, CD4 naive and CD4 memory were each given three plates, CD8 naive was given two plates, and CD8 memory was given one plate. To estimate repertoire size and how much clonotype sharing occurs between individuals, the study deeply sequenced the blood TCR repertoires of 4 to 6 healthy adults.

General conclusions and limits of the study: Sharing across a few donors was observed for about 4.8% of naive CD4, 3% to 3.5% of naive CD8, 2% to 2.5% of memory CD4, and less than 0.45% of memory CD8 clonotypes. Larger estimated clonotype richness was generally found for naive subsets than for memory subsets. Pairwise subsampling led to the expectation that sequencing depth would affect the degree of clonotype sharing among donors. Compared with non-shared clonotypes, the clonotypes found in all four sorted-subset donors had higher generation probabilities. Rarefaction of sorted-subset datasets indicated incomplete sequencing despite the large sequencing depth. Because the study included only a small number of donors, the genetic and exposure-history diversity represented was limited. Sampling was limited to blood, and TCR repertoires in tissue likely differ from TCR repertoires in blood.

This clone showed up just a few times. The specificity of this receptor is unknown. No quality values exist for individual bases; no much larger clone is one base distant. CD8 naive samples consisted of CD45RO-negative cells that were positively selected for CCR7, yielding a CD45RA+CCR7+ population without TemRA cells. The donors were healthy, HIV-negative adults with no recently reported acute infections or vaccinations. Only Caucasian adults living in Nashville, Tennessee, USA were represented among the donors. Blood was obtained by leukapheresis, after which PBMCs were separated by Ficoll-Histopaque density gradient centrifugation and cryopreserved in liquid nitrogen vapor phase. Analytical flow cytometry was used to check the purity and quantity of each magnetically sorted T cell population. Each sorted fraction had its genomic DNA isolated and then quantified by UV absorbance on a Nanodrop 2000c.

Using the deep immunoSEQ assay, multiplex PCR amplified TCR CDR3 regions from genomic DNA. Extracted genomic DNA from each cell subset was distributed evenly across all wells of several immunoSEQ 96-well plates, and each plate was treated as a replicate. For sorted subsets, around 0.2 ug genomic DNA, equal to approximately 30,000 T cell genomes, was loaded into each replicate PCR. The purified libraries were quantified using a Qubit 3.0 fluorometer, sized with a Bioanalyzer 2100, and then quantified again using the KAPA Library Quantification kit. A separate single-read 150-cycle Illumina NextSeq 550 flow cell was used to sequence each immunoSEQ 96-well plate. For the original study's pipeline: Because the immunoSEQ output held only junctional sequences and lacked quality scores, the filtering could not match the filtering applied to full-length reads. To assign V/J genes and CDR3, sequences were annotated against IMGT germline references using PyIR, a Python wrapper for IgBLAST v1.9. Any read was removed if the V/J assignment was weak (E-value above 1e-6), the CDR3 was missing, or the read contained stop codons, out-of-frame junctions, or ambiguous translated residues. V3J clonotypes were defined by identical inferred V gene, J gene, and CDR3 amino acid sequence. Percentage overlap between repertoires was computed as shared unique clonotypes divided by the size of the smaller repertoire. Richness of each repertoire was evaluated using RTK rarefaction, the Chao1 estimator, and Recon v2.1 estimates of unobserved clonotypes. OLGA was used to compute generation probabilities for all TCRbeta clonotypes that the gDNA method yielded from a few donors. As stored in TCRdb, this immuneACCESS dataset retains in-frame rearrangements with V and J assigned. A fraction of the clones does not appear; measured against another copy, unresolved V genes explain less than half of the discrepancy, and the remainder lacks a known reason. The DNA was the basis for D and trimming; V, J and clone size are from that table. This sample holds nearly 2 million clones; about 95% were observed only once. Of the sample, more than 0.9% is held by the ten largest clones.

The sequence was obtained from a man aged 18 to 30 in good health. The sample consisted of naive CD8+ T cells sorted from blood. What the cell subset or site label conveys for this sample: CD45RA+CCR7+.

The DNA sequence is TGTGCCAGCAGCAAAGCGCTTTGGGCTCCTGAAGCTTTCTTT. Its product reads: CASSKALWAPEAFF. The rearrangement combines TRBV21-1 with TRBJ1-1; TRBD1, the table's D call, was not compared with the DNA. TRBV21-1 is marked as a pseudogene. Inclusive of the bounding cysteine and phenylalanine, the CDR3 is 14 residues long. Here the CDR3 DNA is all that survives: 42 bases in frame from base 1.